This T cell receptor beta chain comes out of a study of T cells in Graves' hyperthyroidism and ophthalmopathy. Amplification targeted TCR beta CDR3 regions from RNA transcripts. The TCR CDR3 was amplified in a first-round RT-PCR using the HTBI primer set. From the multiplex PCR reads, TCRdb called clonotypes with MiXCR, one entry per CDR3 protein. Of about 300,000 distinct CDR3 sequences listed, roughly 19% were seen once; the top ten hold roughly 39%. CDR3 length equals 17 residues. V lost 6 bases to trimming and J lost 5 bases; unmatched junction nucleotides: 11. The germline gives CDR1 MNHEY, CDR2 SVGAGI.

The sample taken for sequencing was blood. The chain combines TRBV6-5 with TRBJ2-5, with 14 bases identical to TRBD2. This TCR derives from a man in his fifties with Graves' ophthalmopathy. As DNA, the CDR3 is TGTGCCAGCAGCCGGGGGACTAGCGGGAGAGAGTGGGAGACCCAGTACTTC. Amino acid sequence: CASSRGTSGREWETQYF.